These T cell receptor beta chains were read from a single sample in a study of blood T cell repertoires in COVID-19. Assay used: immunoSEQ multiplex PCR; TCRdb lists only in-frame clones, some missing. The sample holds about 140,000 clones; roughly 90% are singletons and the top ten take approximately 2%. Sequenced sample: peripheral blood. The receptors were gathered from a man aged 65 to 85 with acute or convalescent COVID-19. Both conserved end residues are part of each CDR3. The D gene is left open where the match is weak. The listing skips clone size in some rows; elsewhere it reads once, few, many or a size class.

d_call	clone_size	cdr3_length	v_call	j_call	cdr3_nt	cdr3_aa
TRBD1	.	15	TRBV28	TRBJ1-4	TGTGCCAGCAGTTTCTCAGGGGGGCTGGATGAAAAACTGTTTTTT	CASSFSGGLDEKLFF
TRBD2	.	16	TRBV11-2	TRBJ2-7	TGTGCCAGCAGCTTCAGACTAGCGGGAGGGCCCTACGAGCAGTACTTC	CASSFRLAGGPYEQYF
TRBD1	.	17	TRBV18	TRBJ2-7	TGTGCCAGCTCATCAGGGGGCCCTTACCGGAGCTCCTACGAGCAGTACTTC	CASSSGGPYRSSYEQYF
.	few	12	TRBV7-9	TRBJ2-7	TGTGCCAGCAGCTTAACAGGGTACGAGCAGTACTTC	CASSLTGYEQYF
TRBD1	.	15	TRBV7-9	TRBJ2-1	TGTGCCAGCAGCTTCGGGACAGGGGTGGACAATGAGCAGTTCTTC	CASSFGTGVDNEQFF
.	.	13	TRBV5-1	TRBJ1-2	TGCGCCAGCAGCTCGACAGGAGTTTATGGCTACACCTTC	CASSSTGVYGYTF
TRBD2	.	14	TRBV29-1	TRBJ2-3	TGCAGCGTTCGCAGCGGGAGTGGTGTGGATACGCAGTATTTT	CSVRSGSGVDTQYF
TRBD1	.	15	TRBV20-1	TRBJ1-5	TGCAGTGCTAGTCCCGGGACAGGGGGCAATCAGCCCCAGCATTTT	CSASPGTGGNQPQHF
.	.	15	TRBV6-5	TRBJ1-1	TGTGCCAGCCTCATCACGGGTAGTACGAACACTGAAGCTTTCTTT	CASLITGSTNTEAFF
TRBD1	.	15	TRBV4-1	TRBJ2-5	TGCGCCAGCAGCCGTGGTTTGACAGGGGAAGAGACCCAGTACTTC	CASSRGLTGEETQYF
.	.	15	TRBV13	TRBJ1-2	TGTGCCAGCAGCTTATACCGGGGTAAGGACTATGGCTACACCTTC	CASSLYRGKDYGYTF
.	.	18	TRBV7-2	TRBJ2-6	TGTGCCAGCAGCTCGCGGGACGGACTCAGCTCTGGGGCCAACGTCCTGACTTTC	CASSSRDGLSSGANVLTF
TRBD2	.	16	TRBV7-9	TRBJ2-5	TGTGCCAGCAGCTTTTCCGGGACTAGGACTAGGGAGACCCAGTACTTC	CASSFSGTRTRETQYF
TRBD1	.	14	TRBV28	TRBJ1-5	TGTGCCACCCGACAGGGGGCCGGCAATCAGCCCCAGCATTTT	CATRQGAGNQPQHF
.	.	15	TRBV10-2	TRBJ1-2	TGCGCCAGCAGACCATTAGAGGAGTCGCGCCATGGCTACACCTTC	CASRPLEESRHGYTF
TRBD1	.	16	TRBV6-1	TRBJ1-4	TGTGCCAGCAGTGAAGCAACAGGGGTGAGGAATGAAAAACTGTTTTTT	CASSEATGVRNEKLFF
.	.	15	TRBV30	TRBJ1-6	TGTGCCTGGAGTGTTGGGGGGATGAGGAATTCACCCCTCCACTTT	CAWSVGGMRNSPLHF
TRBD2	.	16	TRBV5-1	TRBJ2-5	TGCGCCAGCAGCTTGGTCCCCGGGGGGGCCGATGAGACCCAGTACTTC	CASSLVPGGADETQYF
TRBD2	.	16	TRBV19	TRBJ2-1	TGTGCCAGTAGTATGGGCTGGCGGGGGGGGTGGAATGAGCAGTTCTTC	CASSMGWRGGWNEQFF
TRBD1	.	16	TRBV9	TRBJ2-2	TGTGCCAGCAGCGTAACGACAGGGACGAACACCGGGGAGCTGTTTTTT	CASSVTTGTNTGELFF
.	few	14	TRBV3-1/TRBV3-2	TRBJ1-1	TGTGCCAGCAGCCTCGCTATGGGCAACACTGAAGCTTTCTTT	CASSLAMGNTEAFF
TRBD1	.	15	TRBV5-6	TRBJ1-5	TGTGCCAGCAGCGTAGGGACAGGGCCGAATCAGCCCCAGCATTTT	CASSVGTGPNQPQHF
.	.	15	TRBV5-1	TRBJ1-1	TGCGCCAGCAAAGGCTCGACAATCGCGAACACTGAAGCTTTCTTT	CASKGSTIANTEAFF
TRBD2	.	16	TRBV11-2	TRBJ2-5	TGTGCCAGCAGCCCAGGACTAGCGGGAGAGGGCGAGACCCAGTACTTC	CASSPGLAGEGETQYF
.	.	14	TRBV10-3	TRBJ2-5	TGTGCCATCAGCAAAGTCGCGGGTGAGGAGACCCAGTACTTC	CAISKVAGEETQYF
TRBD2	.	15	TRBV10-1	TRBJ2-1	TGCGCCAGCAGTGAGTTGGGAGGGCCCTACAATGAGCAGTTCTTC	CASSELGGPYNEQFF
.	.	16	TRBV14	TRBJ1-6	TGTGCCAGCAGCCAAAACCCAGGTGCTAATAATTCACCCCTCCACTTT	CASSQNPGANNSPLHF
.	.	16	TRBV7-2	TRBJ1-5	TGTGCCAGCAGGTCGACACCTTTTCGAAGCAATCAGCCCCAGCATTTT	CASRSTPFRSNQPQHF
.	.	17	TRBV7-9	TRBJ1-3	TGTGCCAGCAGCAATACAGGCGGCCCTTTCTCTGGAAACACCATATATTTT	CASSNTGGPFSGNTIYF
TRBD2	.	15	TRBV28	TRBJ2-7	TGTGCCAGCAGTTTGCTAGCGGAACCGACCTACGAGCAGTACTTC	CASSLLAEPTYEQYF
.	.	13	TRBV29-1	TRBJ1-5	TGCAGCGCCTCCCAGGGTAGCAATCAGCCCCAGCATTTT	CSASQGSNQPQHF
TRBD2	.	15	TRBV7-9	TRBJ2-7	TGTGCCAGCAGCCCTCGGACTAGCGGGATATACGAGCAGTACTTC	CASSPRTSGIYEQYF
TRBD1	.	13	TRBV6-5	TRBJ1-2	TGTGCCAGCAACAGGGGGAAGGACTATGGCTACACCTTC	CASNRGKDYGYTF
.	.	13	TRBV19	TRBJ2-7	TGTGCCAGTAGTATAGACCCCGGCTACGAGCAGTACTTC	CASSIDPGYEQYF
.	.	18	TRBV5-1	TRBJ2-3	TGCGCCAGCAGCTTGGAAGGCTCTGGGCAGGCCCGCACAGATACGCAGTATTTT	CASSLEGSGQARTDTQYF
TRBD1	.	17	TRBV27	TRBJ1-2	TGTGCCAGCAGTTTAAGGGGACAGGGGGGGGAGAACTATGGCTACACCTTC	CASSLRGQGGENYGYTF
.	.	16	TRBV7-2	TRBJ1-4	TGTGCCAGCAGCTTAGTAGCGAGTGCAACTAATGAAAAACTGTTTTTT	CASSLVASATNEKLFF
TRBD2	.	15	TRBV5-1	TRBJ2-1	TGCGCCAGCAGAAATAGCGGGGAGATTTACAATGAGCAGTTCTTC	CASRNSGEIYNEQFF
TRBD1	.	17	TRBV24-1	TRBJ2-3	TGTGCCACCAGTGATCGACTCCAGGGGGCGAGCACAGATACGCAGTATTTT	CATSDRLQGASTDTQYF
TRBD1	.	15	TRBV29-1	TRBJ2-3	TGCAGCGCCGGACAGGGGGCGTTTTTCACAGATACGCAGTATTTT	CSAGQGAFFTDTQYF
TRBD2	once	14	TRBV11-3	TRBJ2-7	TGTGCCAGCAGCATACTAGCGGGGGACTACGAGCAGTACTTC	CASSILAGDYEQYF
.	.	12	TRBV12-3/TRBV12-4	TRBJ1-4	TGTGCCAGCAGCGTCGACGGGGAAAAACTGTTTTTT	CASSVDGEKLFF
TRBD1	.	16	TRBV19	TRBJ2-3	TGTGCCAGTAGTCGTACAGGGGGCAGGGGCACAGATACGCAGTATTTT	CASSRTGGRGTDTQYF
TRBD2	.	15	TRBV3-1/TRBV3-2	TRBJ2-4	TGTGCCAGCAGCCAAGGGGATACTGGGGGGGACATTCAGTACTTC	CASSQGDTGGDIQYF
.	.	15	TRBV21-1	TRBJ1-2	TGTGCCAGCAGCAAAGATAAGGAGGGTGTCTATGGCTACACCTTC	CASSKDKEGVYGYTF
.	.	11	TRBV12-3/TRBV12-4	TRBJ2-7	TGTGCCAGCAGTTTCGGAGTCGAGCAGTACTTC	CASSFGVEQYF
.	.	15	TRBV6-5	TRBJ1-2	TGTGCCAGCAGTTACACTATATCGGGAGCAGGCGGCTACACCTTC	CASSYTISGAGGYTF
TRBD1	.	15	TRBV7-3	TRBJ2-1	TGTGCCAGCAGCTCTCCGGCAGGGGGTCTAAATGAGCAGTTCTTC	CASSSPAGGLNEQFF
.	.	19	TRBV19	TRBJ1-3	TGTGCCAGTAGTATAGAAGGCTCACCAGGGGTTTCCTCTGGAAACACCATATATTTT	CASSIEGSPGVSSGNTIYF
.	.	13	TRBV23-1	TRBJ1-2	TGCGCCAGCAGTCAATTTGGGGCTTATGGCTACACCTTC	CASSQFGAYGYTF
TRBD1	few	15	TRBV14	TRBJ1-3	TGTGCCAGCAGCCTTACAGGGGTCCGGGGTGACACCATATATTTT	CASSLTGVRGDTIYF
.	.	14	TRBV5-4	TRBJ1-1	TGTGCCAGCAGCTTGGACAGGGATGTGTTTGGGGCTTTCTTT	CASSLDRDVFGAFF
TRBD1	.	16	TRBV7-2	TRBJ2-1	TGTGCCAGCAGCTTTGGGACAGGCCGCTCCTACAATGAGCAGTTCTTC	CASSFGTGRSYNEQFF
.	.	11	TRBV6-5	TRBJ1-1	TGTGCCAGCAGTTCCCCGACTGAAGCTTTCTTT	CASSSPTEAFF
TRBD1	.	15	TRBV3-1/TRBV3-2	TRBJ2-3	TGTGCCAGCAGGCGGACAGGCGGTAGCACAGATACGCAGTATTTT	CASRRTGGSTDTQYF